The 2 T cell receptor beta chains presented below share a single source sample, sequenced in a study of molecular identifiers for immune sequencing clone quantification. MiXCR, applied by TCRdb to the PCR reads, yields one record per CDR3 protein. The repertoire holds more than 450,000 distinct CDR3 sequences, with around 23% as singletons. Specimen: naive CD8+ T cells from blood, with Jurkat cell RNA spiked in. Subset here: FACS-sorted CD8+CD4-CCR7+CD45RA+ naive T cells. All receptors come from a human donor in good health. Some libraries in this study had Jurkat cell RNA spiked in.

Concerning this clonotype itself: This may come from a read error, since a much larger clone is one base off. The V gene is TRBV29-1, the J gene TRBJ2-2; 8 bases align to TRBD1. Looked up from germline, CDR1 is SQVTM and CDR2 is ANQGSEA. The CDR3 covers 14 residues. This CDR3 reads CSVEQGANTGELLF. CDR3 DNA sequence: TGCAGCGTTGAACAGGGGGCGAACACCGGGGAGCTGCTTTTT.

The V gene is TRBV19, the J gene TRBJ2-1; 8 nucleotides agree with TRBD1. This CDR3 has 14 residues. J gave up 9 bases and V 4 bases, and 8 bases lay outside the gene matches. Looked up from germline, CDR1 is LNHDA and CDR2 is SQIVND (reference sequence). In DNA form, the CDR3 reads TGTGCCAGTAGTAAGAACAGGGGGGAGAGTGAGCAGTTCTTC. Translating gives CASSKNRGESEQFF.